These T cell receptor beta chains were read from a single sample in a study of T cells in localized non-small cell lung cancer. Clones were read by immunoSEQ multiplex PCR, and TCRdb kept only the in-frame ones, dropping some. The sample holds 38,000 or so clones, 81% seen once. This material consisted of peripheral blood mononuclear cells, taken before any cancer treatment. These receptors all stem from a male donor older than 55 with stage II lung adenocarcinoma. The CDR3 runs from the conserved cysteine through the conserved F or W. D genes are given only for firm matches.

v_call	j_call	d_call	cdr3_aa
TRBV18	TRBJ1-2	TRBD1	CASSPLGQGANPPYGYTF
TRBV9	TRBJ2-6	.	CASSSNMEVLTF
TRBV7-9	TRBJ1-1	.	CASSLYTEAFF
TRBV18	TRBJ2-5	.	CASSAGQQQETQYF
TRBV7-8	TRBJ1-2	TRBD1	CASSLAGQGNYGYTF
TRBV20-1	TRBJ2-7	.	CSALRSYEQYF
TRBV7-2	TRBJ1-3	.	CASSSDSGSGNTIYF
TRBV6-5	TRBJ1-2	.	CASSLLGEAGYTF
TRBV9	TRBJ2-2	.	CASSVTGFPTGELFF
TRBV10-3	TRBJ2-7	TRBD1	CAISETGAEQYF
TRBV6-6	TRBJ1-1	TRBD1	CASIDRGKTEAFF
TRBV27	TRBJ2-2	TRBD2	CASSLRGLAIRTGELFF
TRBV5-1	TRBJ2-1	TRBD2	CASSFSGRIDEQFF
TRBV19	TRBJ1-1	TRBD1	CASSIFSPGGHTEAFF
TRBV19	TRBJ1-2	TRBD1	CASRIGTGRGYTF
TRBV7-2	TRBJ1-3	TRBD1	CASSLEYRGSAGNTIYF
TRBV5-4	TRBJ2-1	TRBD2	CASRPRTSRSSYNEQFF
TRBV27	TRBJ1-5	.	CASSGGQGNQPQHF
TRBV5-1	TRBJ2-2	.	CASSLEAGNPGELFF
TRBV27	TRBJ2-7	.	CASSLNGAPSEQYF
TRBV30	TRBJ1-2	TRBD1	CAWSRQGAFYGYTF
TRBV6-1	TRBJ1-2	TRBD1	CASSEWTGPNYGYTF
TRBV4-3	TRBJ1-3	.	CASSQARSAGTIYF
TRBV10-3	TRBJ2-7	.	CAISDTGSYYEQYF
TRBV10-1	TRBJ2-7	TRBD2	CASSLSGRSYEQYF
TRBV2	TRBJ2-2	TRBD2	CASRLAGGDTGELFF
TRBV29-1	TRBJ1-1	.	CSVGEGYTEAFF
TRBV20-1	TRBJ1-1	.	CSARGGGDAFF
TRBV6-5	TRBJ2-7	.	CASNPASGLSYEQYF
TRBV10-3	TRBJ1-4	.	CAISPQGYREKLFF
TRBV19	TRBJ1-5	TRBD1	CASSIAGQGNQPQHF
TRBV14	TRBJ2-5	TRBD1	CASSPLGRGREETQYF
TRBV7-2	TRBJ2-1	TRBD2	CAWRGRPTYNEQFF
TRBV6-6	TRBJ1-1	.	CASRQPPRAFF
TRBV19	TRBJ2-7	TRBD2	CASSMGLLLYEQYF
TRBV11-1	TRBJ2-1	.	CASLSNSYNEQFF
TRBV6-6	TRBJ1-3	.	CASSLAGRGNTIYF
TRBV11-1	TRBJ2-7	TRBD1	CASSLWDRGVDEQYF
TRBV5-1	TRBJ1-2	.	CASSLGTLYGYTF
TRBV18	TRBJ1-2	.	CASSLGVGGDGYTF
TRBV6-6	TRBJ1-1	TRBD1	CASSYGDRVLSEAFF
TRBV7-8	TRBJ2-7	.	CASSPSSYEQYF
TRBV27	TRBJ2-7	TRBD2	CASRPGTSRYEQYF
TRBV2	TRBJ2-7	.	CASSDQVQTYEQYF
TRBV29-1	TRBJ2-1	.	CSVRFQAEQFF
TRBV27	TRBJ1-5	.	CASSLLTGQPQHF
TRBV1	TRBJ1-3	.	CTSSQDLGGDSGNTIYF
TRBV7-2	TRBJ2-5	.	CASSQGYEGETQYF
TRBV11-2	TRBJ1-5	.	CASSLVWISNQPQHF
TRBV18	TRBJ2-3	.	CASSPQGTIADTQYF
TRBV18	TRBJ2-7	.	CASSPIKGAPESYEQYF
TRBV28	TRBJ2-7	.	CASSFPKLDEQYF
TRBV7-2	TRBJ2-1	.	CASSPEWGLEQFF
TRBV6-1	TRBJ1-1	.	CASRIGTNTEAFF
TRBV29-1	TRBJ2-7	.	CSVEVPGEGRRHEQYF